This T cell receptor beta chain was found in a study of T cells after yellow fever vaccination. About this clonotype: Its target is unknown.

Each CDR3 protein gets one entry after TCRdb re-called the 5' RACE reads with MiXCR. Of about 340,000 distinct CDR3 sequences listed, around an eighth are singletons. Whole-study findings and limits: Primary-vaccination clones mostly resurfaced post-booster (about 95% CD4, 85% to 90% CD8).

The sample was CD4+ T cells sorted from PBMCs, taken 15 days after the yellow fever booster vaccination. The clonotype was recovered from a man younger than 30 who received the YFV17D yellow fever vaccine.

The CDR3 is CSARYSGGAYEQFF. The CDR3 DNA reads as TGCAGTGCTCGCTATAGCGGGGGGGCCTATGAGCAGTTCTTC. V usage is TRBV20-1 and J usage is TRBJ2-1, with 11 bases fitting TRBD2. CDR3 length: 14 residues. J lost 8 bases, V lost 5 bases, and 8 bases had no gene match. CDR1 DFQATT and CDR2 SNEGSKA come from the germline V gene (reference sequence).